This TCR beta chain was retrieved from a study of blood T cell repertoires in COVID-19. Assay: immunoSEQ multiplex PCR; the TCRdb copy retains only in-frame clones and omits some. The table includes hundreds of thousands of clones, around 89% detected once. The V segment lost 3 bases and the J segment 5 bases; nucleotides outside the gene matches: 6. The CDR3 covers 15 residues. Germline CDR1 LGHDT, CDR2 YNNKEL (reference sequence). Cohort 3 recovery required two negative PCRs, clearance, or symptom resolution. The sequence derives from a woman aged 40-49 years who had recovered from COVID-19. This chain connects TRBV3-1 (or the pseudogene TRBV3-2) to TRBJ2-5, with 10 bases aligning to TRBD1. The sample comprised PBMCs or T cells enriched from blood (not recorded which). The CDR3 nucleotides read TGTGCCAGCAGCCACCGGACAGGGGGGGCGGAGACCCAGTACTTC. Protein sequence: CASSHRTGGAETQYF.